This T cell receptor beta chain was documented in a study of diagnostic markers for celiac disease (TCRdb year 2020). These reads were obtained on an Illumina MiSeq. TCRdb reprocessed the reads, reporting each CDR3 protein sequence once and no DNA. The record for this sample contains approximately 670 distinct CDR3 sequences. In total, the top ten clones hold about 61% of the sample. Reading from cysteine to phenylalanine, the CDR3 counts 16 amino acids. The record lacks a DNA sequence. Of note for this clonotype: No antigen is known for it.

The chain is assembled from TRBV12-3 or TRBV12-4 and TRBJ2-7; TCRdb returns TRBD2, unconfirmable since there is no DNA. The sequence was obtained from a human donor. The sequencing sample was made of either unsorted cells or a sorted T cell fraction (not recorded which). The CDR3 corresponds to CASSWPSSGDSYEQYF.